Shown below are 9 T cell receptor beta chains from a single sample sequenced in a study of T-cell reconstitution after alpha-beta-depleted transplantation in children. A library of TCRbeta sequences, prepared with unique molecular identifiers, was generated. TCRdb recomputed calls from the PCR reads with MiXCR, one row per CDR3 protein. Of over 150,000 distinct CDR3 sequences in the sample, roughly 7% are singletons; the top ten hold approximately 6%. The sequencing used PBMCs, collected before TCRalphabeta/CD19-depleted stem cell transplant. These receptors originate from a boy between 2 and 10 years old with acute lymphoblastic leukemia, due to receive a stem cell transplant.

The genes are TRBV20-1 and TRBJ1-2, with D perhaps matching TRBD1 (5 bases). The CDR3 is 16 amino acids. The germline CDR1 and CDR2 sequences are DFQATT and SNEGSKA (reference sequence). Deletions cut 4 bases from V and 5 bases from J, with 23 bases between. The CDR3 loop reads CSANGGPADGIYGYTF. CDR3 coding DNA: TGCAGTGCTAATGGGGGTCCAGCGGATGGCATTTATGGCTACACCTTC.

This clonotype was found many times. The CDR3 region has the DNA TGTGCCAGCAGCTTCCCGGGACATGGAGGCTACACCTTC. This codes for CASSFPGHGGYTF. The V and J genes are TRBV7-6 and TRBJ1-2, with a tentative D call TRBD1 (6 bases). The length of the CDR3 is 13 residues. CDR1 and CDR2 from the germline V gene are SGHVS and FNYEAQ. The V and J ends lost 3 bases and 8 bases respectively, with 13 bases between them.

This clonotype was observed a few times. The genes are TRBV9 and TRBJ2-7, with unresolved D. The germline gives CDR1 SGDLS, CDR2 YYNGEE. The CDR3 consists of 15 residues. V was trimmed by 0 bases and J by 1 base, leaving 11 bases between them. The CDR3 region has the DNA TGTGCCAGCAGCGTAGAGGGCTTCCCTTCCTACGAGCAGTACTTC. Translating it yields CASSVEGFPSYEQYF.

As for this clonotype: A read error may produce the germline difference seen at one junction end. V and J are TRBV7-3 and TRBJ2-3; 8 bases fit TRBD2. This CDR3 contains 15 residues. CDR1 and CDR2 from the germline V gene are SGHTA and FQGTGA. CDR3 sequence: CASSFGGGLTDRQYF. DNA of the CDR3: TGTGCCAGCAGCTTTGGCGGGGGGCTCACAGATAGGCAGTATTTT. Using reference TRBV7-3 and TRBJ2-3 for the parts outside the CDR3, the full variable domain is GAGVSQTPSNKVTEKGKYVELRCDPISGHTALYWYRQSLGQGPEFLIYFQGTGAADDSGLPNDRFFAVRPEGSVSTLKIQRTERGDSAVYLCASSFGGGLTDRQYFGPGTRLTVL.

This clonotype was counted ten times or more. The rearrangement joins TRBV3-1 to TRBJ2-3, with 7 bases fitting TRBD1. CDR3 size: 16 residues. Trimming took 0 bases from V and 4 from J; bases not matched to a gene: 7. Germline V CDR1 and CDR2: LGHDT, YNNKEL (reference sequence). The CDR3 DNA sequence: TGTGCCAGCAGCCAAGAAGGAAGGGGGCGTTCAGATACGCAGTATTTT. As protein: CASSQEGRGRSDTQYF.

The rearrangement joins TRBV7-2 to TRBJ2-1; 9 nucleotides line up with TRBD2. V gave up 7 bases and J gave up 8 bases; unmatched junction bases: 9. CDR1 and CDR2 (germline): SGHTA, FQGNSA. There are 14 residues in the CDR3. The CDR3 loop is CASKIGLAGDEQFF. CDR3 nucleotides: TGTGCCAGCAAAATAGGGTTAGCGGGAGATGAGCAGTTCTTC.

This clonotype was recorded many times. This chain joins TRBV28 and TRBJ2-1, with D perhaps matching TRBD1 (5 bases). CDR3 length: 16 residues. Germline CDR1 is MDHEN and CDR2 is SYDVKM. The V end was cut by 4 bases, the J end by 7 bases, with 20 bases between. The CDR3 reads CASSSFQGSELNEQFF. For the CDR3, the DNA is TGTGCCAGCAGTTCATTTCAGGGATCGGAGTTAAATGAGCAGTTCTTC. Based on the CDR3 plus reference TRBV28 and TRBJ2-1, the full variable domain is DVKVTQSSRYLVKRTGEKVFLECVQDMDHENMFWYRQDPGLGLRLIYFSYDVKMKEKGDIPEGYSVSREKKERFSLILESASTNQTSMYLCASSSFQGSELNEQFFGPGTRLTVL.

There are many counts of this clonotype. The chain uses TRBV4-2 and TRBJ2-2, with D perhaps TRBD2 (6 bases). Trimming cost V 0 bases and J 6 bases, with 11 bases left between them. The CDR3 spans 15 residues. The germline V gene has CDR1 LGHNA and CDR2 YNFKEQ. The CDR3 region is CASSQELGGAGELFF. The CDR3 DNA sequence: TGTGCCAGCAGCCAAGAATTGGGGGGAGCCGGGGAGCTGTTTTTT.

The chain carries TRBV20-1 and TRBJ2-6; a possible D gene is TRBD1 (6 bases). Germline CDR1 and CDR2: DFQATT and SNEGSKA (reference sequence). This CDR3 is built from 16 residues. DNA of the CDR3: TGCTGTCCCCTGGGGCAGGGGTCTGCCGGGGCCAACGTCCTGACTTTC. It yields the protein CCPLGQGSAGANVLTF.